The 2 T cell receptor beta chains listed next were all sequenced from one sample in a study of radiotherapy plus CTLA-4 blockade in lung cancer. Assay used: immunoSEQ multiplex PCR; TCRdb lists only in-frame clones, some missing. The sample records some 60,000 clones, less than 80% being singletons. Here the sequenced sample was peripheral blood, taken from a patient treated with radiotherapy plus ipilimumab. The receptor source for this set is a human donor with non-small cell lung cancer who had a complete response to radiotherapy plus ipilimumab.

This chain connects TRBV4-3 to TRBJ2-6; the match to TRBD1 covers 7 bases. The length of the CDR3 is 16 residues. V shed 1 base, J shed 2 bases, and the junction held 2 bases outside the gene matches. CDR1 and CDR2 (germline): LGHNA, YSLEER. CDR3 sequence (DNA): TGCGCCAGCAGCCAAGCGACAGGGACTGGGGCCAACGTCCTGACTTTC. Its translation is CASSQATGTGANVLTF.

The chain combines TRBV6-4 with TRBJ2-2; 7 bases are a match to TRBD1. The CDR3 consists of 14 residues. V was clipped by 6 bases and J by 0 bases; unmatched bases: 1. Germline CDR1 is MRHNA and CDR2 is SNTAGT. The CDR3 reads CASSQGANTGELFF. CDR3 sequence (DNA): TGTGCCAGCAGCCAGGGGGCGAACACCGGGGAGCTGTTTTTT.